The table lists the clone carrying this TCR beta chain with many counts. These data originate in a study of CD8 T cells in ankylosing spondylitis. TCRdb independently ran MiXCR on the 5' RACE reads; one entry per CDR3 protein. The sample lists about 250,000 distinct CDR3 sequences; over 9.5% were seen once. CDR3 size: 14 residues. J lost 3 bases, V lost 6 bases, and 7 bases had no gene match. This sequence was found in a male donor with ankylosing spondylitis or in good health (not recorded which). The specimen sequenced was blood, either unsorted or a sorted T cell fraction (not recorded which). The chain combines TRBV12-3 or TRBV12-4 with TRBJ2-7, with 8 nucleotides matching TRBD1. The CDR3 loop is CASSLGQEIYEQYF. The CDR3 DNA sequence: TGTGCCAGCAGCCTGGGACAGGAAATCTACGAGCAGTACTTC.